These 8 T cell receptor beta chains came from one sample sequenced in a study of vaccination and CD4 T cells after COVID-19. Sequenced with the Oncomine TCR Beta short-read assay was DNA taken from cultured CD4+ T cells. TCRdb fed the PCR reads into MiXCR, producing one record per CDR3 protein. The sample lists roughly 16,000 distinct CDR3 sequences; roughly four fifths were seen once. Their antigen targets remain unknown. Sample treatment: approximately 9-day PBMC culture with coronavirus spike peptide pools or control peptides (ViraFEST assay). The specimen was CD4+ T cells from blood, cultured in vitro, collected after SARS-CoV-2 vaccination. These receptors originate from a human donor who received a COVID-19 vaccine.

This clonotype was seen only once. The rearrangement links TRBV20-1 to TRBJ1-2; a weak D match, TRBD1 (6 bases). Trimming removed 4 bases from V and 8 bases from J, with 17 bases in between. The germline CDR1 and CDR2 sequences are DFQATT and SNEGSKA (reference sequence). This CDR3 has 13 residues. CDR3 amino acids: CSATYTGTGGYTF. The CDR3 nucleotides read TGCAGTGCTACCTATACAGGGACCGGAGGCTACACCTTC.

This clonotype has just one count. This chain links TRBV12-3 or TRBV12-4 with TRBJ2-2, with 8 bases fitting TRBD2. The trim removed 2 bases at V and 6 bases at J, leaving 5 bases unmatched. CDR3 size: 15 residues. As DNA, the CDR3 is TGTGCCAGCAGTTTAACAGCGGGGGTGTCCGGGGAGCTGTTTTTT. This sequence encodes CASSLTAGVSGELFF.

The chain carries TRBV2 and TRBJ2-5; unclear D gene. Germline V lookup: CDR1 SNHLY, CDR2 FYNNEI. Trimming took 6 bases from V and 1 from J, leaving 0 bases between them. There are 10 residues in the CDR3. The CDR3 DNA follows: TGTGCCAGCAGCCAAGAGACCCAGTACTTC. It specifies CASSQETQYF.

This chain joins TRBV2 and TRBJ1-6; no firm D call. Deletions cut 6 bases from V and 5 bases from J, with 5 bases between. This CDR3 contains 12 residues. Germline V lookup: CDR1 SNHLY, CDR2 FYNNEI. CDR3 residues: CASRVHNSPLHF. CDR3 in DNA: TGTGCCAGCAGGGTTCATAATTCACCCCTCCACTTT.

Judged by abundance, this clonotype is medium-sized (0.01 to 0.1%). The chain couples TRBV7-9 to TRBJ2-2; D is uncertain. The V and J ends lost 6 bases and 3 bases respectively, with 17 bases between them. From germline, CDR1 is SEHNR and CDR2 FQNEAQ (reference sequence). CDR3 length: 16 amino acids. The CDR3 here is CASSPAQSWDTGELFF. The CDR3 DNA reads as TGTGCCAGCAGTCCAGCCCAATCTTGGGACACCGGGGAGCTGTTTTTT. The variable domain in full, completed from reference TRBV7-9 and TRBJ2-2, reads DTGVSQNPRHKITKRGQNVTFRCDPISEHNRLYWYRQTLGQGPEFLTYFQNEAQLEKSRLLSDRFSAERPKGSFSTLEIQRTEQGDSAMYLCASSPAQSWDTGELFFGEGSRLTVL.

This rearrangement joins TRBV7-2 to TRBJ2-5, with 9 bases fitting TRBD2. CDR3 length equals 16 residues. Germline CDR1 and CDR2: SGHTA and FQGNSA. Losses at the gene ends were 1 base for V and 1 base for J; bases not matched to a gene: 4. Here the CDR3 reads CASSLVAGGLQETQYF. CDR3 DNA sequence: TGTGCCAGCAGCTTAGTGGCGGGGGGGCTCCAAGAGACCCAGTACTTC.

V and J are TRBV6-1 and TRBJ1-2; 9 bases map to TRBD1. In germline, CDR1 is MNHNS, CDR2 SASEGT. V was pared by 6 bases and J by 5 bases, with 7 bases of the junction left unmatched. The CDR3 covers 14 residues. This chain's CDR3 is CASRSPGTGYGYTF. The CDR3 region has the DNA TGTGCCAGCAGATCCCCGGGGACAGGGTATGGCTACACCTTC.

This chain uses TRBV19 with TRBJ2-1; the D call may be TRBD1 or TRBD2 (7 bases each). This CDR3 has 15 residues. Trimming stripped 5 bases from V and 3 bases from J, with 14 bases between. Germline lookup yields CDR1 LNHDA and CDR2 SQIVND (reference sequence). The CDR3, as DNA: TGTGCCAGTAGTGCCTCAGGGGGGGACTACAATGAGCAGTTCTTC. It yields the protein CASSASGGDYNEQFF.